The TCR beta chain under discussion was sequenced for a study of shared clonotypes between healthy human individuals. Study-level information: Aged 18 to 49, the donors were a couple of women and three men. General study points: Sampling used blood alone; tissue repertoires probably differ.

Assay execution took place at the deep level. Generated by immunoSEQ multiplex PCR, the TCRdb table keeps only in-frame clones and is missing some. The sample includes 490,000 or so clones, less than 80% of them seen just once. In regard to this clone: Its antigen remains unknown. Other DNA variants within this sample encode the same CDR3.

Germline V CDR1 and CDR2: SGHRS, YFSETQ. V trimming: 0 bases; J trimming: 2 bases; junction bases outside the gene matches: 1. This CDR3 has 14 residues. This TCR came from a middle-aged woman in good health. Some clones in this sample may be carry-over from other donors' samples. The sample comprised PBMCs. V is TRBV5-1 and J is TRBJ2-5, with 7 positions matching TRBD1. The CDR3 nucleotides read TGCGCCAGCAGCTTGGGGACAGGACAAGAGACCCAGTACTTC. Its translation: CASSLGTGQETQYF.